This T cell receptor (beta chain) was sequenced in a study of blood T cell repertoires in COVID-19. The wider study: The samples span acute and convalescent COVID-19 from the United States, Italy and Spain.

The V gene's germline CDR1 is MDHEN and CDR2 SYDVKM. V was shortened by 5 bases and J by 1 base, with 18 bases between the two germline ends. The CDR3 has 16 amino acids. Assay used: immunoSEQ multiplex PCR; TCRdb lists only in-frame clones, some missing. The table lists about 370,000 clones, 70% to 90% of them singletons. The V gene is TRBV28, the J gene TRBJ2-7; unclear D gene. The sample consisted of peripheral blood. This TCR was sampled from a woman in her twenties or thirties with COVID-19, enrolled during active disease. DNA of the CDR3: TGTGCCAGCAGTACGCCTGGGCAGGTTCTTTCCTACGAGCAGTACTTC. Translated, it gives CASSTPGQVLSYEQYF.